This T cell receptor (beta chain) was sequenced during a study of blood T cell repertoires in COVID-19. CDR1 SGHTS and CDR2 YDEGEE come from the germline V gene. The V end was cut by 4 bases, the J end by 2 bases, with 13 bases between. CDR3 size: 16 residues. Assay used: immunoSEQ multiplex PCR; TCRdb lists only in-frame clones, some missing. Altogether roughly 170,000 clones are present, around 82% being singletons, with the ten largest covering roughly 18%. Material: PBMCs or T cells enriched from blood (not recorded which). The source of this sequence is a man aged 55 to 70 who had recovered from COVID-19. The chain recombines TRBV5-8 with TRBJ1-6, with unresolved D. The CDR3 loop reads CASSPLFITYNSPLHF. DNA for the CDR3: TGTGCCAGCAGCCCACTCTTCATCACCTATAATTCACCCCTCCACTTT.